A selection of T cell receptor beta chains follows, all from one sample in a study of Graves' ophthalmopathy and Graves' hyperthyroidism. Using its own MiXCR run on the multiplex PCR reads, TCRdb lists one record per CDR3 protein. The repertoire holds 340,000 or so distinct CDR3 sequences, with about a sixth as singletons. Sequencing input: peripheral blood. The receptors here all came from an adult man with Graves' ophthalmopathy. Each CDR3 is given with its conserved first and last residue. Each record gives: clone size, J gene, V gene, D gene, CDR3 protein, CDR3 DNA. D genes are given only for firm matches. Size is stated for part of the rows, as once, few or many counts, or as a class when the clone is expanded.

clone size: many; J gene: TRBJ2-7; V gene: TRBV20-1; D gene: NA; CDR3 protein: CSAITPPYEQYF; CDR3 DNA: TGCAGTGCTATCACACCACCCTACGAGCAGTACTTC
clone size: many; J gene: TRBJ1-1; V gene: TRBV29-1; D gene: NA; CDR3 protein: CSVEEGATEAFF; CDR3 DNA: TGCAGCGTTGAAGAGGGAGCCACTGAAGCTTTCTTT
clone size: many; J gene: TRBJ2-3; V gene: TRBV29-1; D gene: NA; CDR3 protein: CSVDWATDTQYF; CDR3 DNA: TGCAGCGTTGATTGGGCGACAGATACGCAGTATTTT
clone size: many; J gene: TRBJ2-5; V gene: TRBV11-3; D gene: TRBD2; CDR3 protein: CASSLSTSSQETQYF; CDR3 DNA: TGTGCCAGCAGCTTGTCGACTAGCAGCCAAGAGACCCAGTACTTC
clone size: many; J gene: TRBJ2-2; V gene: TRBV30; D gene: TRBD2; CDR3 protein: CAWSPGLAGTGELFF; CDR3 DNA: TGTGCCTGGAGTCCGGGACTAGCGGGGACCGGGGAGCTGTTTTTT
clone size: many; J gene: TRBJ2-7; V gene: TRBV29-1; D gene: TRBD1; CDR3 protein: CSVDGTGPYEQYF; CDR3 DNA: TGCAGCGTTGACGGGACAGGGCCCTACGAGCAGTACTTC
clone size: many; J gene: TRBJ2-7; V gene: TRBV20-1; D gene: NA; CDR3 protein: CSAGTEAYEQYF; CDR3 DNA: TGCAGTGCCGGGACGGAGGCCTACGAGCAGTACTTC
clone size: many; J gene: TRBJ1-1; V gene: TRBV5-1; D gene: NA; CDR3 protein: CASSLSSGGAFF; CDR3 DNA: TGCGCCAGCAGCTTGTCCTCCGGCGGGGCTTTCTTT
clone size: NA; J gene: TRBJ2-5; V gene: TRBV6-5; D gene: TRBD2; CDR3 protein: CASSYGGSGRYQETQYF; CDR3 DNA: TGTGCCAGCAGTTACGGAGGTAGCGGGCGGTACCAAGAGACCCAGTACTTC
clone size: few; J gene: TRBJ1-3; V gene: TRBV7-9; D gene: NA; CDR3 protein: CASSTREVIGNTIYF; CDR3 DNA: TGTGCCAGCAGCACCAGGGAGGTTATCGGAAACACCATATATTTT
clone size: many; J gene: TRBJ2-5; V gene: TRBV15; D gene: NA; CDR3 protein: CATSRDQGLETQYF; CDR3 DNA: TGTGCCACCAGCAGAGATCAGGGCCTGGAGACCCAGTACTTC
clone size: many; J gene: TRBJ2-2; V gene: TRBV6-1; D gene: TRBD2; CDR3 protein: CASSELGGRASGELFF; CDR3 DNA: TGTGCCAGCAGTGAACTTGGCGGGAGGGCCTCCGGGGAGCTGTTTTTT
clone size: many; J gene: TRBJ1-2; V gene: TRBV6-2/TRBV6-3; D gene: NA; CDR3 protein: CASSPVDYGYTF; CDR3 DNA: TGTGCCAGCAGCCCGGTGGACTATGGCTACACCTTC
clone size: many; J gene: TRBJ1-2; V gene: TRBV12-3/TRBV12-4; D gene: NA; CDR3 protein: CASGDGTYYGYTF; CDR3 DNA: TGTGCCAGCGGGGACGGAACTTACTATGGCTACACCTTC
clone size: NA; J gene: TRBJ1-6; V gene: TRBV9; D gene: NA; CDR3 protein: CASSPGGVSSSLHF; CDR3 DNA: TGTGCCAGCAGCCCCGGTGGGGTTTCTTCGTCCCTCCACTTT
clone size: many; J gene: TRBJ2-7; V gene: TRBV30; D gene: NA; CDR3 protein: CAWAHDSPEIGRYF; CDR3 DNA: TGTGCCTGGGCCCACGACTCCCCGGAGATAGGGCGGTACTTC
clone size: many; J gene: TRBJ2-5; V gene: TRBV15; D gene: TRBD2; CDR3 protein: CATSRPSGARETQYF; CDR3 DNA: TGTGCCACCAGCAGGCCTAGCGGGGCGCGAGAGACCCAGTACTTC
clone size: NA; J gene: TRBJ1-2; V gene: TRBV6-2/TRBV6-3; D gene: TRBD1; CDR3 protein: CASSYSKGQEYTF; CDR3 DNA: TGTGCCAGCAGTTACTCGAAAGGACAGGAGTACACCTTC
clone size: many; J gene: TRBJ2-5; V gene: TRBV4-3; D gene: NA; CDR3 protein: CASSQSNQRGLAETQYF; CDR3 DNA: TGCGCCAGCAGCCAATCGAATCAGAGGGGGCTAGCGGAGACCCAGTACTTC
clone size: few; J gene: TRBJ2-7; V gene: TRBV6-1; D gene: TRBD2; CDR3 protein: CASRKLASSYEQYF; CDR3 DNA: TGTGCCAGCAGAAAACTAGCGTCATCCTACGAGCAGTACTTC
clone size: many; J gene: TRBJ1-1; V gene: TRBV10-3; D gene: NA; CDR3 protein: CAISQGATEAFF; CDR3 DNA: TGTGCCATCAGCCAGGGTGCCACTGAAGCTTTCTTT
clone size: few; J gene: TRBJ1-5; V gene: TRBV28; D gene: NA; CDR3 protein: CASSLTDSPNQPQHF; CDR3 DNA: TGTGCCAGCAGTTTAACTGACAGCCCCAATCAGCCCCAGCATTTT
clone size: many; J gene: TRBJ1-1; V gene: TRBV6-1; D gene: NA; CDR3 protein: CASSEGFTEAFF; CDR3 DNA: TGTGCCAGCAGTGAGGGGTTCACTGAAGCTTTCTTT
clone size: many; J gene: TRBJ2-7; V gene: TRBV5-1; D gene: NA; CDR3 protein: CASSLDTTYEQYF; CDR3 DNA: TGCGCCAGCAGCTTGGACACCACCTACGAGCAGTACTTC
clone size: many; J gene: TRBJ2-7; V gene: TRBV29-1; D gene: NA; CDR3 protein: CSVEGGANYEQYF; CDR3 DNA: TGCAGCGTTGAAGGTGGGGCTAACTACGAGCAGTACTTC